The 22 T cell receptor beta chains listed next were all sequenced from one sample in a study of blood T cells in healthy people across ages. Primed by a sample-barcoded 5' primer and a J-beta primer mix, a second PCR proceeded for roughly 7 to 11 cycles. TCRdb called the 5' RACE reads again in MiXCR, with one record for every CDR3 protein. The profile shows roughly 1.5 million distinct CDR3 sequences, approximately 42% of them singletons. Input material: blood. Source of these receptors: a woman aged 18-35 years in good health.

V gene TRBV20-1 combines with J gene TRBJ2-1, with 7 bases identical to TRBD2. The length of the CDR3 is 14 residues. The germline gives CDR1 DFQATT, CDR2 SNEGSKA (reference sequence). With 2 bases clipped from V and 4 bases from J, the junction kept 5 bases outside the gene matches. The CDR3 reads CSARLTSSYNEQFF. The CDR3 DNA reads as TGCAGTGCTAGATTGACTAGCAGTTACAATGAGCAGTTCTTC.

The gene calls are TRBV4-1 and TRBJ2-7, with 8 bases aligning to TRBD1. Germline CDR1 and CDR2: MGHRA and YSYEKL. The CDR3 length is 16 residues. The V and J ends lost 5 bases and 4 bases, in that order; junction bases with no gene match: 13. CDR3 sequence reads: CASSERPGQGVYEQYF. The CDR3 bases are TGCGCCAGCAGCGAAAGGCCAGGACAGGGTGTATACGAGCAGTACTTC.

A note on this clonotype: At one end, the junction sequence differs from germline, possibly due to a read error. The genes are TRBV6-5 and TRBJ1-1, with a tentative D call TRBD1 (6 bases). Germline V gene lookup returns CDR1 MNHEY and CDR2 SVGAGI. The CDR3 has 13 amino acids. The CDR3 nucleotides read TGTGCAAGCAGTTACTTGGGGGGCTCTGAAGCTTTCTTT. Its translation is CASSYLGGSEAFF.

This clonotype has ten or more counts. This sequence joins TRBV29-1 and TRBJ2-5; D is ambiguous. The CDR3 is 14 amino acids. Germline V gene sequence: CDR1 SQVTM, CDR2 ANQGSEA. Trimming shortened V by 2 bases and J by 9 bases, and 19 bases separated the two germline ends. CDR3 sequence: CSVELDWAETAQYF. CDR3 sequence (DNA): TGCAGCGTTGAATTAGATTGGGCGGAGACGGCCCAGTACTTC. The full variable domain, in which reference TRBV29-1 and TRBJ2-5 provide the parts outside the CDR3, is SAVISQKPSRDICQRGTSLTIQCQVDSQVTMMFWYRQQPGQSLTLIATANQGSEATYESGFVIDKFPISRPNLTFSTLTVSNMSPEDSSIYLCSVELDWAETAQYFGPGTRLLVL.

This clonotype was found a few times. A read error is possible here, since a much larger clone lies one base away. The rearrangement uses TRBV20-1 and TRBJ1-2; TRBD1 is a possible D gene (5 bases). Germline values: CDR1 DFQATT, CDR2 SNEGSKA (reference sequence). There are 12 residues in the CDR3. CDR3 residues: CGSAQDGYGYTF. CDR3 sequence (DNA): TGCGGTAGTGCACAGGACGGCTATGGCTACACCTTC.

This chain joins TRBV5-1 and TRBJ2-3; D is perhaps TRBD1 or TRBD2 (5 bases each). Germline-derived CDR1 and CDR2 are SGHRS and YFSETQ. V dropped 0 bases and J dropped 8 bases, with 10 bases sitting between them. This CDR3 comprises 13 residues. The CDR3 protein is CASSLALRGTQYF. The CDR3 region has the DNA TGCGCCAGCAGCTTGGCCTTGAGGGGTACGCAGTATTTT. The full variable domain, in which reference TRBV5-1 and TRBJ2-3 provide the parts outside the CDR3, is KAGVTQTPRYLIKTRGQQVTLSCSPISGHRSVSWYQQTPGQGLQFLFEYFSETQRNKGNFPGRFSGRQFSNSRSEMNVSTLELGDSALYLCASSLALRGTQYFGPGTRLTVL.

This chain connects TRBV27 to TRBJ2-4; 7 bases map to TRBD1. The J call may be in error: the DNA end matches TRBJ2-7 better. CDR1 is MNHEY and CDR2 is SMNVEV in the germline V gene (reference sequence). The CDR3 is 14 amino acids. CDR3 bases: TGTGCCAGCAGGCTGACAGGGTGGGGCCGCGAGCAGTACTTC. Its protein is CASRLTGWGREQYF.

The V gene is TRBV18, the J gene TRBJ1-2, with 7 bases fitting TRBD1. The junction had 6 bases not matched to a gene; V was cut back by 3 bases and J by 2 bases. The germline gives CDR1 KGHSH, CDR2 LQKENI. There are 15 residues in the CDR3. CDR3 nucleotides: TGTGCCAGCTCACCGAGACAGGGAGGGAACTATGGCTACACCTTC. Amino acids: CASSPRQGGNYGYTF.

This chain's CDR3 is CASREQGSPGELFF. Here the CDR3 DNA reads TGTGCCAGCAGGGAACAGGGATCCCCCGGGGAGCTGTTTTTT. This chain uses TRBV6-1 with TRBJ2-2; weak D call: TRBD1 (6 bases). CDR3 length: 14 amino acids. Germline values: CDR1 MNHNS, CDR2 SASEGT. The germline V and J ends were trimmed by 6 bases and 6 bases, with 14 bases remaining between them.

The J gene is TRBJ2-5, the V gene TRBV6-6; possible D gene TRBD2, 6 bases. Trimming cost V 7 bases and J 11 bases, with 26 bases left between them. The CDR3 consists of 15 residues. Germline loops: CDR1 MNHNY, CDR2 SVGAGI (reference sequence). CDR3 DNA: TGTGCCAGCACCGAAGGGAGGACAAACTACAATGAGCAGTACTTC. It encodes CASTEGRTNYNEQYF.

The CDR3: CASNEGFGELFF. CDR3 sequence (DNA): TGTGCCAGCAACGAAGGATTCGGGGAGCTGTTTTTT. The rearrangement uses TRBV28 and TRBJ2-2; no reliable D call. Germline V gene data show CDR1 as MDHEN and CDR2 as SYDVKM. The CDR3 contains 12 residues. V shed 7 bases and J shed 7 bases, with 10 bases lying between them.

This sequence joins TRBV24-1 and TRBJ2-5; 9 bases align to TRBD2. Germline lookup yields CDR1 KGHDR and CDR2 SFDVKD. The CDR3 runs 16 residues. The V and J ends lost 1 base and 11 bases, in that order; junction bases with no gene match: 13. This CDR3 reads CATSDFAGGQYNEQYF. Written as DNA, the CDR3 is TGTGCCACCAGTGATTTCGCGGGAGGGCAGTACAATGAGCAGTACTTC.

This clonotype appeared a few times. This chain joins TRBV29-1 and TRBJ1-1; D gene unclear. The V end was cut by 2 bases, the J end by 7 bases, with 11 bases between. The CDR3 sequence is 12 residues long. From germline, CDR1 is SQVTM and CDR2 ANQGSEA. DNA of the CDR3: TGCAGCGTTGAATTTTGGAGGGATGAAGCTTTCTTT. This gives the protein CSVEFWRDEAFF.

The rearrangement joins TRBV20-1 to TRBJ1-1, with TRBD1 identical over 7 bases. The CDR3 loop spans 14 amino acids. Unmatched junction bases numbered 8, after V lost 2 bases and J lost 5 bases. Germline V lookup: CDR1 DFQATT, CDR2 SNEGSKA (reference sequence). CDR3 nucleotide sequence: TGCAGTGCTAGAAGGGGGCCGCCCTGGACTGAAGCTTTCTTT. This gives the protein CSARRGPPWTEAFF.

The rearrangement links TRBV29-1 to TRBJ2-7, with D possibly TRBD2 on 5 matching bases. This CDR3 contains 11 residues. CDR1 is SQVTM and CDR2 is ANQGSEA in the germline V gene. Trimming removed 4 bases from V and 7 bases from J, with 11 bases in between. For the CDR3, the DNA is TGCAGCGTTGCTAGCTACAATGAGCAGTACTTC. Protein product: CSVASYNEQYF.

A few counts support this clonotype. The chain recombines TRBV4-3 with TRBJ1-5; 8 nucleotides agree with TRBD1. This CDR3 is 15 amino acids long. J lost 1 base, V lost 3 bases, and 2 bases had no gene match. Germline V lookup: CDR1 LGHNA, CDR2 YSLEER. CDR3 residues: CASSHRQGSNQPQHF. The CDR3 region has the DNA TGCGCCAGCAGCCATCGACAGGGGAGCAATCAGCCCCAGCATTTT.

This clonotype was counted a few times. V usage is TRBV4-3 and J usage is TRBJ2-3; 13 nucleotides agree with TRBD2. Germline CDR1 and CDR2: LGHNA and YSLEER. With 4 bases clipped from V and 6 bases from J, the junction kept 10 bases outside the gene matches. This CDR3 is built from 17 residues. The CDR3 DNA follows: TGCGCCAGCAGCCCCCGGACTAGCGGGGGCTGGGAGGATACGCAGTATTTT. Translating it yields CASSPRTSGGWEDTQYF.

CDR3 sequence: CASGEAGYGQETQYF. DNA of the CDR3: TGCGCCAGCGGTGAAGCGGGGTACGGACAAGAGACCCAGTACTTC. V and J are TRBV5-1 and TRBJ2-5; TRBD2 agrees at 7 bases. Germline CDR1 and CDR2: SGHRS and YFSETQ. The CDR3 runs 15 residues. V dropped 7 bases and J dropped 2; count of bases not matched to a gene: 11.

This chain connects TRBV6-5 to TRBJ2-7; the D gene is possibly TRBD2 (5 bases). The ends were cut back, 4 bases at V and 3 bases at J, with 10 bases in the middle. Germline assignment: CDR1 MNHEY and CDR2 SVGAGI. The CDR3 runs 13 residues. The CDR3 protein is CASSFQAGYEQYF. The CDR3 DNA follows: TGTGCCAGCAGTTTCCAGGCGGGCTACGAGCAGTACTTC.

This clonotype was picked up a small number of times. This chain joins TRBV6-6 and TRBJ2-2; D ambiguous. CDR3 length equals 13 residues. The V and J ends lost 6 bases and 0 bases respectively, with 5 bases between them. Germline-derived CDR1 and CDR2 are MNHNY and SVGAGI (reference sequence). The CDR3 protein is CASRGANTGELFF. CDR3 coding DNA: TGTGCCAGCAGGGGCGCGAACACCGGGGAGCTGTTTTTT.

The chain is built from TRBV29-1 and TRBJ1-1; TRBD1 matches at 12 bases. CDR1 is SQVTM, CDR2 ANQGSEA, per germline. CDR3 length: 15 residues. Losses at the gene ends were 4 bases for V and 6 bases for J; bases not matched to a gene: 9. This CDR3 reads CSVVRDRGRRAEAFF. The CDR3 nucleotides read TGCAGCGTTGTCAGGGACAGGGGGCGGAGGGCTGAAGCTTTCTTT.

The gene calls are TRBV7-3 and TRBJ2-1, with D hard to call. The CDR3 totals 14 residues. Trimming stripped 1 base from V and 5 bases from J, with 9 bases between. Germline loops: CDR1 SGHTA, CDR2 FQGTGA. The CDR3 sequence: CASSLSHANNEQFF. The CDR3 bases are TGTGCCAGCAGCTTAAGTCACGCGAACAATGAGCAGTTCTTC.